This TCR beta chain is drawn from a study of cytomegalovirus exposure and HLA in healthy donors. Study-level results: Rare TCR sequences predominated, though certain public TCRs were found in many donors. A later analysis showed HLA-associated TCR beta chains outstripping equally common others in clonal expansion.

The PCR was carried out with 60 Vbeta primers and 13 Jbeta primers. Profiled with immunoSEQ multiplex PCR; TCRdb holds only in-frame clones, not every one. The data show about 110,000 clones, over 65% seen once. Everyone who donated was a healthy bone marrow donor. This clone showed up just once. Its antigen is still unknown. V dropped 7 bases and J dropped 4 bases, with 17 bases sitting between them. Germline CDR1 GTSNPN, CDR2 SVGIG (reference sequence). This CDR3 has 14 amino acids. The origin of this receptor is a woman aged 40 to 50 in good health and CMV-seropositive. The chain uses TRBV30 and TRBJ2-1; D is perhaps TRBD1 (5 bases). Sequenced sample: PBMCs. The CDR3 loop is CASEQGARYNEQFF. The CDR3 DNA reads as TGTGCCTCCGAGCAAGGGGCGCGGTACAATGAGCAGTTCTTC.